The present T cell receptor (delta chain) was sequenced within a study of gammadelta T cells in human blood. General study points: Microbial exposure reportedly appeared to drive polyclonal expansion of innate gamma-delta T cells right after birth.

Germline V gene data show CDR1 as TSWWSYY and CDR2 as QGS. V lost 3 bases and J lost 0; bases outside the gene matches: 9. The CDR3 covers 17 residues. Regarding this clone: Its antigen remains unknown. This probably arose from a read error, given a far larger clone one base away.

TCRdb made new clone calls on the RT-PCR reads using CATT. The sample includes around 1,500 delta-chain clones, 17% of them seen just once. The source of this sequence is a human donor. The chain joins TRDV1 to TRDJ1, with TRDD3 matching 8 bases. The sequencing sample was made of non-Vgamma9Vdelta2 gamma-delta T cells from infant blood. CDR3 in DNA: TGTGCTCTTGGGGACATACTGGGGGCCCAGTACACCGATAAACTCATCTTT. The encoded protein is CALGDILGAQYTDKLIF.